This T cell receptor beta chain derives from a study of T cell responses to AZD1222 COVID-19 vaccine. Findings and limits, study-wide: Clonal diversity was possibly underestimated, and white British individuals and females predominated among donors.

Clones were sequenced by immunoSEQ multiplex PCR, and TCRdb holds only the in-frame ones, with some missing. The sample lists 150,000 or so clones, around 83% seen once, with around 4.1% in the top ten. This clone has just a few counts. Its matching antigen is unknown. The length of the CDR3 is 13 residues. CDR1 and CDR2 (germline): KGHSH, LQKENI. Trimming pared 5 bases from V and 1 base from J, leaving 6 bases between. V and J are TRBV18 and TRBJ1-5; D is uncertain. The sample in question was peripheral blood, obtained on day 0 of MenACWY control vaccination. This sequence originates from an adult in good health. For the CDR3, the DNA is TGTGCCAGCTCAGCGGACAGCAATCAGCCCCAGCATTTT. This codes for CASSADSNQPQHF.